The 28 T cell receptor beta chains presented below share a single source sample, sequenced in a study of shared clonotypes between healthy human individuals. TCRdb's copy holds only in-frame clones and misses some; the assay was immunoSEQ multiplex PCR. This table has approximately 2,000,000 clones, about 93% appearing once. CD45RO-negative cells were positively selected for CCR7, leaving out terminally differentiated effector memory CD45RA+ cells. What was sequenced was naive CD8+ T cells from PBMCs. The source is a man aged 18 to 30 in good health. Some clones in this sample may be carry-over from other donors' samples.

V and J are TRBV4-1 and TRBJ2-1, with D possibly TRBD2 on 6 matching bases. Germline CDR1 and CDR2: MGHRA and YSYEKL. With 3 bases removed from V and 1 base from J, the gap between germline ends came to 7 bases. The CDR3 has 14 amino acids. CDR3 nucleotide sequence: TGCGCCAGCAGCCACGCGGGGTCCTACAATGAGCAGTTCTTC. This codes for CASSHAGSYNEQFF.

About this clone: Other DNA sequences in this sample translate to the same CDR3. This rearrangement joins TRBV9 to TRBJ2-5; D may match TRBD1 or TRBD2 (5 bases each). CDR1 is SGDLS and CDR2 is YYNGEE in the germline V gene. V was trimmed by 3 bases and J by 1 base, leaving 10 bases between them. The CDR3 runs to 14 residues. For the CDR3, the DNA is TGTGCCAGCAGCGGGGGGACCATCCAAGAGACCCAGTACTTC. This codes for CASSGGTIQETQYF.

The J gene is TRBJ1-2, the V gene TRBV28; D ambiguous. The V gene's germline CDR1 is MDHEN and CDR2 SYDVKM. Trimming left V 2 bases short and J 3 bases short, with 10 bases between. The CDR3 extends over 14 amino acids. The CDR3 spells CASSLGPSYYGYTF. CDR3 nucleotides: TGTGCCAGCAGTTTAGGCCCGAGTTACTATGGCTACACCTTC.

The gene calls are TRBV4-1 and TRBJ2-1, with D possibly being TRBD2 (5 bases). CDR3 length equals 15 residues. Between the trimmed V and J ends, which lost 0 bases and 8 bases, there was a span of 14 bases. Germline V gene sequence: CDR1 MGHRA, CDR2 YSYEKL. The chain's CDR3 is CASSQDRGIGYEQFF. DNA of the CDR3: TGCGCCAGCAGCCAAGATAGAGGGATAGGGTATGAGCAGTTCTTC.

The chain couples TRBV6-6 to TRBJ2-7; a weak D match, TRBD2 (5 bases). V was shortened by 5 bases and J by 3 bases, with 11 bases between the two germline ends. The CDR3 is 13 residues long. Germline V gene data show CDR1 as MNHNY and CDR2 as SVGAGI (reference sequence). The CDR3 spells CASSPEGDYEQYF. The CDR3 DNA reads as TGTGCCAGCAGTCCCGAGGGTGACTACGAGCAGTACTTC.

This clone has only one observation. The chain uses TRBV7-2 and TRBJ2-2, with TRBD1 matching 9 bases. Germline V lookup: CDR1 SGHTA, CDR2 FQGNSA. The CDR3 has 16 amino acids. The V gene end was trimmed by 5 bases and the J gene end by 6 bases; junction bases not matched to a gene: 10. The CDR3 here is CASSRGGQGIAGELFF. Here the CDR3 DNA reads TGTGCCAGCAGCCGAGGGGGACAGGGTATAGCCGGGGAGCTGTTTTTT.

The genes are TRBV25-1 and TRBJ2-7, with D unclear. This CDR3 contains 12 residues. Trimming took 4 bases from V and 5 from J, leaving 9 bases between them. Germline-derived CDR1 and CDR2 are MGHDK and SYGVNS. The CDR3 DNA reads TGTGCCAGCAGTGTAAGCCCCAACGAGCAGTACTTC. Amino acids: CASSVSPNEQYF.

The CDR3 protein is CASSQDKGDYGYTF. CDR3 nucleotides: TGCGCCAGCAGCCAAGACAAGGGGGACTATGGCTACACCTTC. This rearrangement joins TRBV4-1 to TRBJ1-2; perhaps TRBD1 as D (6 bases). CDR1 and CDR2 (germline): MGHRA, YSYEKL. V lost 0 bases to trimming and J lost 3 bases, with 8 bases between them. The CDR3 is 14 amino acids.

CDR3 amino acids: CASSFSLVGVSNQPQHF. The CDR3 DNA follows: TGTGCCAGCAGTTTCAGTCTTGTTGGGGTGAGCAATCAGCCCCAGCATTTT. The rearrangement links TRBV28 to TRBJ1-5; no reliable D call. V lost 3 bases, J lost 1 base, and 16 bases lay in between. The CDR3 has 17 amino acids. In germline, CDR1 is MDHEN, CDR2 SYDVKM.

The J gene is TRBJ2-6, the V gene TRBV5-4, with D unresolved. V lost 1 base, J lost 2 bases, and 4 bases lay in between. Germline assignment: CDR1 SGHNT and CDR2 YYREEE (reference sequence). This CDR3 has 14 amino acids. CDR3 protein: CASSLLPGANVLTF. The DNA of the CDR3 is TGTGCCAGCAGCTTGCTTCCTGGGGCCAACGTCCTGACTTTC.

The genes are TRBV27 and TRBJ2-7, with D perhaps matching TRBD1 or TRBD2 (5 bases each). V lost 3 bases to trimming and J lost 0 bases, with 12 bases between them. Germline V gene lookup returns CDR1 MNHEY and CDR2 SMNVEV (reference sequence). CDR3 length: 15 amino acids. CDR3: CASSFEGKASYEQYF. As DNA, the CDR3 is TGTGCCAGCAGTTTTGAGGGGAAGGCCTCCTACGAGCAGTACTTC.

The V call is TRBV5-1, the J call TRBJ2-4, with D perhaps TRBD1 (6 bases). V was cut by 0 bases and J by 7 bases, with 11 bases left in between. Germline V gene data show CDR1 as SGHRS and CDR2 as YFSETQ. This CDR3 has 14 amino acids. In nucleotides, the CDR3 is TGCGCCAGCAGCTTGGGGGCAGGGGTGAACATTCAGTACTTC. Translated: CASSLGAGVNIQYF.

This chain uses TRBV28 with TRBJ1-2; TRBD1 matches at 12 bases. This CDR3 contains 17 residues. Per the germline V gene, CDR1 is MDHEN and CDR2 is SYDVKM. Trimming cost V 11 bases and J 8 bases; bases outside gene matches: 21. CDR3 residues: CACSGTGGRGQRRGYTF. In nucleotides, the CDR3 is TGTGCCTGTAGCGGGACAGGGGGCCGGGGCCAGCGGAGGGGCTACACCTTC.

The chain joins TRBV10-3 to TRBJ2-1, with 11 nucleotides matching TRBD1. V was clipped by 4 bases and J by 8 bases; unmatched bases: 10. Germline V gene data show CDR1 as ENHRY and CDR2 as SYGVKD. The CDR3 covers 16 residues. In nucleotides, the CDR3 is TGTGCCATCAGTGCGAAGGACAGGGGGCTAGGCGATGAGCAGTTCTTC. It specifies CAISAKDRGLGDEQFF.

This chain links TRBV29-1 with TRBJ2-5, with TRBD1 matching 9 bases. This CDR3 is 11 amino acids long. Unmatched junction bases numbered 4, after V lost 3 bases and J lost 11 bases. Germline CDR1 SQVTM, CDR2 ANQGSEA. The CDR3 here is CSVDTGTGQYF. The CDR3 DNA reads TGCAGCGTTGATACCGGGACAGGGCAGTACTTC.

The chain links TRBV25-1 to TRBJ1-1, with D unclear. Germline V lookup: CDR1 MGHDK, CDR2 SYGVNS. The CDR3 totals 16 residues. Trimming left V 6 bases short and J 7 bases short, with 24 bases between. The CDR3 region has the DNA TGTGCCAGCAGGGACTCAGTAGGCATGCGAGGTGATGAAGCTTTCTTT. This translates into CASRDSVGMRGDEAFF.

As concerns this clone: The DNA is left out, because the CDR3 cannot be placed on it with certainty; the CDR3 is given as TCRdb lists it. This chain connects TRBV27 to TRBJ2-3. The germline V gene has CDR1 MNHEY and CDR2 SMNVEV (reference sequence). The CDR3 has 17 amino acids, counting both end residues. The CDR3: CASSSSLWGMVPDTQYF.

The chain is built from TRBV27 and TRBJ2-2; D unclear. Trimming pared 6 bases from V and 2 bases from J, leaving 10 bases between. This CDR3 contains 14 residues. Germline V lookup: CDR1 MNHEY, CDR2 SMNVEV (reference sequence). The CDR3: CASSDDLNTGELFF. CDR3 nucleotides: TGTGCCAGCAGCGACGACCTCAACACCGGGGAGCTGTTTTTT.

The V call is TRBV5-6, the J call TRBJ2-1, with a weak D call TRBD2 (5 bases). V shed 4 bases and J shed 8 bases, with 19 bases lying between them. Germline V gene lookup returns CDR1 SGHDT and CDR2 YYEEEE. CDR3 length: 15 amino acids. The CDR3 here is CASSIASPPLDEQFF. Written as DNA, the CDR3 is TGTGCCAGCAGCATAGCTAGCCCTCCTTTGGATGAGCAGTTCTTC.

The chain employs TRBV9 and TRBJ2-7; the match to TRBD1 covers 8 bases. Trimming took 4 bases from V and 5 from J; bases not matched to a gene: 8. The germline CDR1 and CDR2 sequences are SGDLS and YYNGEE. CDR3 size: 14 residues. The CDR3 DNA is TGTGCCAGCAGCCCGGGACAGGTAGGTCACGAGCAGTACTTC. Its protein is CASSPGQVGHEQYF.

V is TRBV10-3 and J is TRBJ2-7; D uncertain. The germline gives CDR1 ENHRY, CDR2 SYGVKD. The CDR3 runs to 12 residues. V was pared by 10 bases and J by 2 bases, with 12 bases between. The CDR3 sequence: CATTQHPYEQYF. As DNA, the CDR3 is TGTGCCACGACGCAACATCCCTACGAGCAGTACTTC.

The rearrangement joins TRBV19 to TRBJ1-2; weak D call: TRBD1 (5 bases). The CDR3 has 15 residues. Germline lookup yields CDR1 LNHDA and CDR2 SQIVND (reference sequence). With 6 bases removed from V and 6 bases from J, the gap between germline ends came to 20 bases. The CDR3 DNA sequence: TGTGCCAGTAGGTCGCAGGGATTTTTGTTCGATGGCTACACCTTC. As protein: CASRSQGFLFDGYTF.

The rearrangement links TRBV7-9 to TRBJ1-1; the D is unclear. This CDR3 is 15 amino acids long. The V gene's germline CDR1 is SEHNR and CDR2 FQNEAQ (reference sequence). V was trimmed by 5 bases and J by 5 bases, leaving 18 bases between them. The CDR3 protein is CASSPPAGGGTEAFF. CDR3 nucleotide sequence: TGTGCCAGCAGCCCCCCTGCGGGCGGAGGAACTGAAGCTTTCTTT.

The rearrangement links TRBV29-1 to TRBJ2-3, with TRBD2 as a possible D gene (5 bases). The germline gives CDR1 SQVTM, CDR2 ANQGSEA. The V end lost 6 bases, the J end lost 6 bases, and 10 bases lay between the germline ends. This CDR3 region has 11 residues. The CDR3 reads CSVRATDTQYF. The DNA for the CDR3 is TGCAGCGTGCGGGCCACGGATACGCAGTATTTT.

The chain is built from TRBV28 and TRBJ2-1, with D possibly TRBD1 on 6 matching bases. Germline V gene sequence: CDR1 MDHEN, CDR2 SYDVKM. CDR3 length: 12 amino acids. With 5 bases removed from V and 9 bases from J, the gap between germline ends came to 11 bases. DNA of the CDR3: TGTGCCAGCAGTCAGGGGCGAGGTGAGCAGTTCTTC. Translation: CASSQGRGEQFF.

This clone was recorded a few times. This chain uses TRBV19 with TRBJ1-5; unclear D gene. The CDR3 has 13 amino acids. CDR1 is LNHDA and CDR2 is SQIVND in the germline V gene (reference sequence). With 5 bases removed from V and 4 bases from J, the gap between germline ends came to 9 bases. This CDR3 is CASSASVNQPQHF. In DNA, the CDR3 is TGTGCCAGTAGTGCGTCGGTAAATCAGCCCCAGCATTTT.

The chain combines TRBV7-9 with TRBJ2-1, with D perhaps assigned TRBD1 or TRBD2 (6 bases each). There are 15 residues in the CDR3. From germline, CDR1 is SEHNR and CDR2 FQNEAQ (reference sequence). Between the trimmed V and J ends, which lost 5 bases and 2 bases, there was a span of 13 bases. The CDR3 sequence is CASSPGDTAYNEQFF. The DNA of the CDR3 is TGTGCCAGCAGCCCGGGGGACACAGCCTACAATGAGCAGTTCTTC.

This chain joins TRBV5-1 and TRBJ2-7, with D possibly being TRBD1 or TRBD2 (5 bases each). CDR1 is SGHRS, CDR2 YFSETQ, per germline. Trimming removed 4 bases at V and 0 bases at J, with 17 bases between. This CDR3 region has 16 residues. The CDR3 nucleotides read TGCGCCAGCAGCGAGGGGCCGGGACCTAGCTCCTACGAGCAGTACTTC. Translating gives CASSEGPGPSSYEQYF.